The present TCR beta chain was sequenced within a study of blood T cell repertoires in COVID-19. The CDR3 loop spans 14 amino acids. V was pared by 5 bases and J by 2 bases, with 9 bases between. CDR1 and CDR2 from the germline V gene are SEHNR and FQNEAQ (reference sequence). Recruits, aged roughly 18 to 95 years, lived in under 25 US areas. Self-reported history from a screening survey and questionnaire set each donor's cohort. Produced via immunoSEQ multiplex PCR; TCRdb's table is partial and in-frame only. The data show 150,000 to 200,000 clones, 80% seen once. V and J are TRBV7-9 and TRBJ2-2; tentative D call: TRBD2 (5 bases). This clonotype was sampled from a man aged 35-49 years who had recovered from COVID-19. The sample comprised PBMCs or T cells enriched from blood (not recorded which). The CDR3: CASSRTLNTGELFF. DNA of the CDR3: TGTGCCAGCAGCCGGACTCTTAACACCGGGGAGCTGTTTTTT.